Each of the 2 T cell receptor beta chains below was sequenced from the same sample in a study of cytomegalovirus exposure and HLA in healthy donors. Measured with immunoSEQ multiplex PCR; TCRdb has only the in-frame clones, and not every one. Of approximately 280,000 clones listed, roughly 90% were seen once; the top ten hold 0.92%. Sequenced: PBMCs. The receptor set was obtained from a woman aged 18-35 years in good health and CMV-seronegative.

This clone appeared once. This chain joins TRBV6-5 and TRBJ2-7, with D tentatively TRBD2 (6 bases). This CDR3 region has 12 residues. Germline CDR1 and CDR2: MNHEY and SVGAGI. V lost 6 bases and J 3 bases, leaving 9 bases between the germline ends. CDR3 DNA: TGTGCCAGCAGGGGGGGTTTCTACGAGCAGTACTTC. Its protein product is CASRGGFYEQYF.

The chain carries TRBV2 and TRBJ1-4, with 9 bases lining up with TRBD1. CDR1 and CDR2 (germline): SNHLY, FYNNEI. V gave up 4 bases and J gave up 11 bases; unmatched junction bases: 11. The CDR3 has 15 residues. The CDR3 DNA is TGTGCCAGCAGTGGTAACAGGGGGCCGACCGGGAAACTGTTTTTT. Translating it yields CASSGNRGPTGKLFF.